Described below is a single TCR beta chain sequence and its context. Trimming stripped 7 bases from V and 2 bases from J, with 15 bases between. Germline lookup yields CDR1 MNHEY and CDR2 SVGEGT. The CDR3 loop spans 14 amino acids. The sample originates from a study of CD8 T cells in Susac syndrome. At the level of the study: Patients with Susac syndrome were therapy-naive, on corticosteroids, or on intravenous immunoglobulin alone at the time that blood was drawn.

Random hexamers were used to reverse transcribe the RNA input (about 0.5 to 1 ug). TCRdb reprocessed the immunoSEQ multiplex PCR reads with MiXCR, giving one entry per CDR3 protein. The sample has 150,000 or so distinct CDR3 sequences; 90% to 97% are singletons. Sequencing of TCR beta, carried out with a high-throughput approach, was applied to CD8+ and CD4+ T cells from the blood. Sequencing was done on a sample of CD4+ T cells from PBMCs. The gene calls are TRBV6-2 or TRBV6-3 and TRBJ2-7; D remains unclear. The clonotype originates from a human donor with Susac syndrome. CDR3 loop: CASTTPPPTYEQYF. The CDR3 DNA sequence: TGTGCCAGCACGACTCCGCCACCCACCTACGAGCAGTACTTC.